The 10 T cell receptor beta chains presented below share a single source sample, sequenced in a study of blood T cell repertoires in COVID-19. TCRdb's copy holds only in-frame clones and misses some; the assay was immunoSEQ multiplex PCR. Here the sample spans 200,000 to 300,000 clones, around 85% being singletons. Sequencing input: peripheral blood. All receptors derive from a woman aged 25 to 39 who had recovered from COVID-19.

The CDR3 sequence is CASSFGDTGRGEKLFF. In nucleotides, the CDR3 is TGTGCCAGCAGTTTCGGGGACACTGGGCGTGGTGAAAAACTGTTTTTT. The rearrangement joins TRBV6-6 to TRBJ1-4; weak D call: TRBD1 (6 bases). Germline V lookup: CDR1 MNHNY, CDR2 SVGAGI (reference sequence). Trimming took 4 bases from V and 7 from J, leaving 19 bases between them. This CDR3 is 16 amino acids long.

The rearrangement uses TRBV18 and TRBJ2-2, with 10 bases fitting TRBD1. Germline values: CDR1 KGHSH, CDR2 LQKENI. With 1 base clipped from V and 7 bases from J, the junction kept 3 bases outside the gene matches. CDR3 size: 15 residues. This chain's CDR3 is CASSPRDRGGGELFF. The DNA for the CDR3 is TGTGCCAGCTCACCACGGGACAGGGGCGGCGGGGAGCTGTTTTTT.

The J gene is TRBJ2-2, the V gene TRBV7-9, with 9 nucleotides matching TRBD1. Trimming cost V 5 bases and J 7 bases; bases outside gene matches: 17. The CDR3 covers 18 residues. From germline, CDR1 is SEHNR and CDR2 FQNEAQ (reference sequence). In DNA, the CDR3 is TGTGCCAGCAGCATCCGTACGAACCGGGACAGGGAGGTCGGGGAGCTGTTTTTT. This encodes CASSIRTNRDREVGELFF. Full variable domain (outside the CDR3, taken from reference TRBV7-9 and TRBJ2-2): DTGVSQNPRHKITKRGQNVTFRCDPISEHNRLYWYRQTLGQGPEFLTYFQNEAQLEKSRLLSDRFSAERPKGSFSTLEIQRTEQGDSAMYLCASSIRTNRDREVGELFFGEGSRLTVL.

V is TRBV5-1 and J is TRBJ1-6; D is uncertain. Germline lookup yields CDR1 SGHRS and CDR2 YFSETQ. Trimming pared 0 bases from V and 7 bases from J, leaving 11 bases between. The CDR3 is 15 amino acids. CDR3 region: CASSLGVGGNSPLHF. CDR3 DNA: TGCGCCAGCAGCTTGGGGGTTGGAGGAAATTCACCCCTCCACTTT.

V usage is TRBV20-1 and J usage is TRBJ2-3; 8 nucleotides line up with TRBD1. Germline assignment: CDR1 DFQATT and CDR2 SNEGSKA (reference sequence). This CDR3 has 15 residues. V dropped 3 bases and J dropped 4; count of bases not matched to a gene: 9. The CDR3 nucleotides are TGCAGTGCTAGTGGGGCAGGGGGCGTTTCAGATACGCAGTATTTT. Residues: CSASGAGGVSDTQYF.

The chain couples TRBV11-2 to TRBJ2-1; the D gene is possibly TRBD2 (6 bases). Germline V CDR1 and CDR2: SGHAT, FQNNGV. Between the trimmed V and J ends, which lost 4 bases and 4 bases, there was a span of 14 bases. The CDR3 loop spans 15 amino acids. In DNA, the CDR3 is TGTGCCAGCAGCTCGGCCAACCGGGGGTACAATGAGCAGTTCTTC. Translating gives CASSSANRGYNEQFF.

V and J are TRBV4-1 and TRBJ1-2; D perhaps matches TRBD1 (5 bases). V was cut by 0 bases and J by 3 bases, with 17 bases left in between. The CDR3 contains 17 residues. Germline V gene data show CDR1 as MGHRA and CDR2 as YSYEKL. The CDR3, as DNA: TGCGCCAGCAGCCAAGATGATTGGCAGGGCGTCGACTATGGCTACACCTTC. Its translation is CASSQDDWQGVDYGYTF.

The V call is TRBV4-3, the J call TRBJ2-5, with 7 nucleotides matching TRBD1. The CDR3 sequence is 15 residues long. Germline assignment: CDR1 LGHNA and CDR2 YSLEER. The V gene end was trimmed by 5 bases and the J gene end by 0 bases; junction bases not matched to a gene: 6. CDR3 protein: CASSYLTGDQETQYF. The CDR3 DNA sequence: TGCGCCAGCAGCTACCTCACAGGGGACCAAGAGACCCAGTACTTC.

The V gene is TRBV14, the J gene TRBJ2-7; maybe TRBD1 (6 bases). Trimming removed 1 base at V and 6 bases at J, with 13 bases between. This CDR3 spans 14 amino acids. From germline, CDR1 is SGHDN and CDR2 FVKESK. The CDR3: CASSQVAGRGEQYF. In DNA form, the CDR3 reads TGTGCCAGCAGCCAAGTTGCGGGCAGGGGCGAGCAGTACTTC.

The chain has TRBV19 and TRBJ1-2; the D gene is possibly TRBD1 (5 bases). Germline CDR1 and CDR2: LNHDA and SQIVND (reference sequence). Trimming shortened V by 4 bases and J by 4 bases, and 13 bases separated the two germline ends. The CDR3 contains 14 residues. The chain's CDR3 is CASSRGKDIYGYTF. The CDR3 DNA follows: TGTGCCAGTAGTAGGGGAAAGGACATCTATGGCTACACCTTC.